The 25 T cell receptor beta chains listed next were all sequenced from one sample in a study of shared clonotypes between healthy human individuals. Some clones are missing from TCRdb's copy, which holds only in-frame ones; the method was immunoSEQ multiplex PCR. The data contain about 1 million clones, about 75% of them singletons. The specimen sequenced was memory CD4+ T cells sorted from blood. The sample's subset: CD45RA-negative fraction. These receptors originate from a man aged 18 to 29 in good health.

This clone was recorded only once. Other DNA sequences of this sample code for an identical CDR3. This chain links TRBV4-1 with TRBJ2-6, with D perhaps TRBD1 (6 bases). The germline V gene encodes CDR1 MGHRA and CDR2 YSYEKL. The ends were cut back, 0 bases at V and 2 bases at J, with 8 bases in the middle. The CDR3 is 16 amino acids. The chain's CDR3 is CASSQDGGAGANVLTF. DNA for the CDR3: TGCGCCAGCAGCCAAGATGGGGGCGCTGGGGCCAACGTCCTGACTTTC.

This clone was detected a few times. The gene calls are TRBV5-1 and TRBJ1-6; 9 positions agree with TRBD1. Germline V gene data show CDR1 as SGHRS and CDR2 as YFSETQ. The V gene end was trimmed by 3 bases and the J gene end by 10 bases; junction bases not matched to a gene: 8. This CDR3 contains 15 residues. CDR3 residues: CASSWGDRATSPLHF. Written as DNA, the CDR3 is TGCGCCAGCAGCTGGGGGGACAGGGCAACATCACCCCTCCACTTT.

The table lists this clone with a few counts. The gene calls are TRBV30 and TRBJ1-1, with no clear D. Trimming stripped 7 bases from V and 0 bases from J, with 9 bases between. Germline values: CDR1 GTSNPN, CDR2 SVGIG (reference sequence). The CDR3 spans 12 residues. The CDR3 DNA sequence: TGTGCCTACCGGGATATGAACACTGAAGCTTTCTTT. Its translation is CAYRDMNTEAFF.

V and J are TRBV6-1 and TRBJ2-2; D is undetermined. Trimming stripped 6 bases from V and 10 bases from J, with 12 bases between. Germline CDR1 reads MNHNS; CDR2 reads SASEGT. This CDR3 has 12 residues. The CDR3 protein is CASSAIGPELFF. In DNA form, the CDR3 reads TGTGCCAGCAGCGCCATTGGTCCGGAGCTGTTTTTT.

This sequence joins TRBV5-4 and TRBJ2-7; possible D gene TRBD1, 6 bases. CDR3 length: 13 amino acids. CDR1 is SGHNT and CDR2 is YYREEE in the germline V gene (reference sequence). The V end lost 4 bases, the J end lost 3 bases, and 11 bases lay between the germline ends. The DNA of the CDR3 is TGTGCCAGCAGCATAGGACAGAACTACGAGCAGTACTTC. Residues: CASSIGQNYEQYF.

The chain has TRBV7-8 and TRBJ2-3; TRBD2 matches 9 bases. Looked up from germline, CDR1 is SGHVS and CDR2 is FQNEAQ. The CDR3 is 16 amino acids. V was clipped by 5 bases and J by 9 bases; unmatched bases: 15. The CDR3 sequence is CASSPRTSETTATQYF. The CDR3 DNA sequence: TGTGCCAGCAGCCCAAGGACTAGCGAAACAACAGCCACGCAGTATTTT.

The DNA for the CDR3 is TGTGCCAGCAGTTTATTGGGGGGTGCCCCTCCCGAGACCCAGTACTTC. As protein: CASSLLGGAPPETQYF. The chain combines TRBV28 with TRBJ2-5; possible D gene TRBD2, 6 bases. CDR1 and CDR2 (germline): MDHEN, SYDVKM. The CDR3 runs to 16 residues. Trimming cost V 1 base and J 5 bases, with 17 bases left between them.

Details on this clone: Other DNA variants within this sample encode the same CDR3. The chain couples TRBV4-1 to TRBJ1-5; D perhaps matches TRBD1 (6 bases). The CDR3 is 15 amino acids. Between the trimmed V and J ends, which lost 0 bases and 2 bases, there was a span of 8 bases. Per germline, CDR1 MGHRA and CDR2 YSYEKL. In nucleotides, the CDR3 is TGCGCCAGCAGCCAAGACCGACAGGGCAATCAGCCCCAGCATTTT. Encoded protein: CASSQDRQGNQPQHF.

This chain uses TRBV6-5 with TRBJ2-3; unclear D gene. This CDR3 is 11 amino acids long. Germline V CDR1 and CDR2: MNHEY, SVGAGI. V shed 7 bases and J shed 6 bases, with 8 bases lying between them. Here the CDR3 DNA reads TGTGCCAGCAAGGGTTCTGATACGCAGTATTTT. Residues: CASKGSDTQYF.

This clone was recorded only once. The J gene is TRBJ1-2, the V gene TRBV6-6; maybe TRBD1 (5 bases). Trimming took 4 bases from V and 4 from J, leaving 13 bases between them. CDR3 length equals 14 residues. CDR1 is MNHNY, CDR2 SVGAGI, per germline (reference sequence). The CDR3 nucleotides are TGTGCCAGCAGTTCCTCGGGGGTCCCCTATGGCTACACCTTC. Amino acids: CASSSSGVPYGYTF.

The V and J genes are TRBV10-1 and TRBJ2-7; tentative D call: TRBD1 (6 bases). Germline CDR1 and CDR2: WNHNN and SYGVQD (reference sequence). There are 13 residues in the CDR3. V lost 4 bases, J lost 6 bases, and 13 bases lay in between. This CDR3 is CASSVQGPGEQYF. The DNA for the CDR3 is TGCGCCAGCAGTGTCCAGGGGCCGGGCGAGCAGTACTTC.

The gene calls are TRBV5-1 and TRBJ2-1, with 8 bases lining up with TRBD2. Germline CDR1 is SGHRS and CDR2 is YFSETQ. Unmatched junction bases numbered 10, after V lost 4 bases and J lost 7 bases. This CDR3 is built from 15 residues. The CDR3 nucleotides are TGCGCCAGCAGCATCCCCACTAGCGGAACGAATGAGCAGTTCTTC. Translating gives CASSIPTSGTNEQFF.

The V call is TRBV7-2, the J call TRBJ2-3; 7 positions match TRBD1. V was pared by 0 bases and J by 1 base, with 4 bases of the junction left unmatched. Germline V gene lookup returns CDR1 SGHTA and CDR2 FQGNSA. The CDR3 contains 16 residues. Here the CDR3 DNA reads TGTGCCAGCAGCTTAGCGGGGACAGCTGGCACAGATACGCAGTATTTT. This sequence encodes CASSLAGTAGTDTQYF. The whole variable domain, remainder taken from reference TRBV7-2 and TRBJ2-3, is GAGVSQSPSNKVTEKGKDVELRCDPISGHTALYWYRQSLGQGLEFLIYFQGNSAPDKSGLPSDRFSAERTGGSVSTLTIQRTQQEDSAVYLCASSLAGTAGTDTQYFGPGTRLTVL.

The J gene is TRBJ2-5, the V gene TRBV28, with D possibly matching TRBD1 (6 bases). Matching the DNA end better, TRBJ2-7 makes the J call doubtful. The CDR3 has 17 amino acids. The V gene's germline CDR1 is MDHEN and CDR2 SYDVKM. The CDR3 nucleotides read TGTGCCAGCAGTTTCAGGACACTAAGGGGGAGCTCCTACGAGCAGTACTTC. This codes for CASSFRTLRGSSYEQYF.

This chain links TRBV7-2 with TRBJ2-7; possible D gene TRBD2, 6 bases. This CDR3 is built from 13 residues. V was pared by 1 base and J by 7 bases, with 11 bases between. The germline V gene encodes CDR1 SGHTA and CDR2 FQGNSA. CDR3 sequence (DNA): TGTGCCAGCAGCTTAGATAGTGGACTAGAGCAGTACTTC. Amino acids: CASSLDSGLEQYF.

The chain recombines TRBV6-5 with TRBJ2-7; 9 bases match TRBD1. The J segment lost 3 bases and the V segment lost 2 bases, leaving 5 bases of the junction unmatched. Germline V gives CDR1 MNHEY, CDR2 SVGAGI. This CDR3 is 15 amino acids long. The CDR3 DNA reads as TGTGCCAGCAGTTACCGAGGACAGGGGAACTACGAGCAGTACTTC. Its protein is CASSYRGQGNYEQYF.

Concerning this clone: One junction end disagrees with the germline gene, perhaps due to a read error. The chain has TRBV5-4 and TRBJ1-6, with TRBD1 matching 7 bases. The germline V gene has CDR1 SGHNT and CDR2 YYREEE (reference sequence). The CDR3 contains 16 residues. The CDR3 loop is CASSPQEGAGNSPPHF. The CDR3 DNA is TGTGCCAGCAGCCCCCAAGAGGGGGCGGGTAATTCACCCCCCCACTTT. The full variable domain, with the rest looked up from reference TRBV5-4 and TRBJ1-6, is ETGVTQSPTHLIKTRGQQVTLRCSSQSGHNTVSWYQQALGQGPQFIFQYYREEENGRGNFPPRFSGLQFPNYSSELNVNALELDDSALYLCASSPQEGAGNSPPHFGNGTRLTVT.

In its sample, this clone was seen a few times. The chain carries TRBV6-5 and TRBJ1-6; D uncertain. Per germline, CDR1 MNHEY and CDR2 SVGAGI. This CDR3 comprises 16 residues. The V end lost 2 bases, the J end lost 8 bases, and 16 bases lay between the germline ends. The CDR3 reads CASSYRPGAGDSPLHF. In nucleotides, the CDR3 is TGTGCCAGCAGTTACCGACCGGGAGCAGGAGATTCACCCCTCCACTTT.

The rearrangement joins TRBV7-9 to TRBJ1-2; D possibly corresponds to TRBD1 (5 bases). V lost 4 bases and J lost 0, with 9 bases in between. This CDR3 region has 14 residues. Germline V CDR1 and CDR2: SEHNR, FQNEAQ (reference sequence). DNA for the CDR3: TGTGCCAGCAGCTCGACAGTTTCTAACTATGGCTACACCTTC. Amino acid sequence: CASSSTVSNYGYTF.

A remark on this clone: This sample also contains other DNA sequences that code for the same CDR3. The chain employs TRBV30 and TRBJ2-5, with 8 bases identical to TRBD1. The J call may not be correct, given that the DNA end is closer to TRBJ2-7. The CDR3 covers 12 residues. From germline, CDR1 is GTSNPN and CDR2 SVGIG (reference sequence). Written as DNA, the CDR3 is TGTGCCTGGTCCAGGGGGCAAGGCGAGCAGTACTTC. This gives the protein CAWSRGQGEQYF.

This clone occurred once. The chain uses TRBV7-9 and TRBJ1-4, with D perhaps matching TRBD1 (6 bases). Germline lookup yields CDR1 SEHNR and CDR2 FQNEAQ (reference sequence). Between the trimmed V and J ends, which lost 1 base and 7 bases, there was a span of 13 bases. The CDR3 is 15 residues long. The CDR3 loop reads CASSLEGGNIEKLFF. For the CDR3, the DNA is TGTGCCAGCAGCTTAGAGGGGGGAAATATTGAAAAACTGTTTTTT.

The rearrangement joins TRBV5-1 to TRBJ2-3; 9 bases align to TRBD1. The trim removed 0 bases at V and 1 base at J, leaving 6 bases unmatched. The CDR3 sequence is 17 residues long. Per the germline V gene, CDR1 is SGHRS and CDR2 is YFSETQ. CDR3 region: CASSLAGQGLGTDTQYF. Written as DNA, the CDR3 is TGCGCCAGCAGCTTGGCGGGACAGGGTTTGGGCACAGATACGCAGTATTTT.

The chain joins TRBV14 to TRBJ2-6; possible D gene TRBD2, 7 bases. The CDR3 consists of 17 residues. Deletions cut 0 bases from V and 4 bases from J, with 13 bases between. Germline V gives CDR1 SGHDN, CDR2 FVKESK. The CDR3 region is CASSQEGGARGANVLTF. In DNA, the CDR3 is TGTGCCAGCAGCCAAGAGGGGGGGGCACGAGGGGCCAACGTCCTGACTTTC.

V is TRBV5-1 and J is TRBJ2-7; D not certain. V was cut by 8 bases and J by 1 base, with 16 bases left in between. CDR3 length: 14 residues. In germline, CDR1 is SGHRS, CDR2 YFSETQ. In nucleotides, the CDR3 is TGCGCCAGTAGACGGATGGACGTTTCCTACGAGCAGTACTTC. Amino acids: CASRRMDVSYEQYF.

The rearrangement uses TRBV2 and TRBJ2-6; no firm D call. Germline loops: CDR1 SNHLY, CDR2 FYNNEI. Between the trimmed V and J ends, which lost 4 bases and 2 bases, there was a span of 6 bases. There are 14 residues in the CDR3. The CDR3 here is CASSGGTGANVLTF. CDR3 bases: TGTGCCAGCAGTGGGGGTACTGGGGCCAACGTCCTGACTTTC.